This T cell receptor beta chain was identified during a study of cytomegalovirus exposure and HLA in healthy donors. PCR was performed using 60 Vbeta and 13 Jbeta primers. Profiling relied on immunoSEQ multiplex PCR, and the TCRdb table lists in-frame clones only, not all of them. The repertoire holds 70,000 to 90,000 clones, with just over 70% as singletons. Germline V CDR1 and CDR2: MNHNS, SASEGT. Trimming at V came to 6 bases and at J to 5 bases, leaving 5 bases not matched to a gene. The CDR3 has 14 amino acids. Details on this clone: Its antigen is not known.

Points from the study as a whole: A later analysis showed HLA-associated TCR beta chains outstripping equally common others in clonal expansion.

The chain joins TRBV6-1 to TRBJ2-7; TRBD1 matches at 12 bases. This TCR was recovered from a man aged 55 to 70 in good health and CMV-seropositive. The sequenced sample consisted of PBMCs. The CDR3 DNA follows: TGTGCCAGCAGCTGGGACAGGGGGCTCAACGAGCAGTACTTC. Translation: CASSWDRGLNEQYF.